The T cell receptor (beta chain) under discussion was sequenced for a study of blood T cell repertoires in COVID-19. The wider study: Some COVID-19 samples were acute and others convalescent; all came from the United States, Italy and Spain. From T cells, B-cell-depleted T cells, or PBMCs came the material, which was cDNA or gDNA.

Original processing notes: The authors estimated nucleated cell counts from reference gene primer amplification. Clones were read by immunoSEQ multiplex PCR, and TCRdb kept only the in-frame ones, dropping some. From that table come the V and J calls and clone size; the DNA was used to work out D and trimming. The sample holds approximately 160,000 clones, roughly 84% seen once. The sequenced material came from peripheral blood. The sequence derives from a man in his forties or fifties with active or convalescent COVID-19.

In DNA, the CDR3 is TGTGCCAGCAGCGTAGCGGGGTCTGGTGGTAATGAGCAGTTCTTC. Its protein product is CASSVAGSGGNEQFF. The chain combines TRBV9 with TRBJ2-1; TRBD2 is a possible D gene (5 bases). The V end lost 0 bases, the J end lost 7 bases, and 14 bases lay between the germline ends. There are 15 residues in the CDR3. The germline CDR1 and CDR2 sequences are SGDLS and YYNGEE.